Sequencing of this T cell receptor beta chain was carried out in a study of CXCR3-negative and CXCR3-positive naive CD8 T cells. Study findings and constraints: Memory CD8+ cells showed much lower diversity, while both naive subsets were comparably high. In CXCR3-positive naive cells, the TRB CDR3s were more hydrophobic than in CXCR3-negative naive cells. Comparison of naive CXCR3-negative and CXCR3-positive cells revealed similar TRBV-TRBJ usage, while memory cells differed.

The authors made the TRB cDNA libraries by 5' RACE using UMI labels. One entry per CDR3 protein, without DNA, is what TCRdb gives after re-calling the 5' RACE reads. The table for this sample gives 50,000 to 65,000 distinct CDR3 sequences. Per the germline V gene, CDR1 is SGHAT and CDR2 is FQDESV (reference sequence). This CDR3 region has 17 residues. With respect to this clonotype: Its matching antigen is unknown.

Naive cells were sorted as CD45RO-, CCR7+, CD27+ and CD95-. This receptor was taken from a human donor in good health. Some clones in this sample may be carry-over from other donors' samples. Sequenced sample: naive CXCR3+ CD8+ T cells from blood. Subset specified: CD45RO-CCR7+CD27+CD95- naive CD8+ T cells expressing CXCR3 (TNR3+). The chain combines TRBV11-1 with TRBJ2-2; the D call of TRBD1 rests on TCRdb alone, since no DNA is present to check it. CDR3 residues: CASSLGARGRYTGELFF.